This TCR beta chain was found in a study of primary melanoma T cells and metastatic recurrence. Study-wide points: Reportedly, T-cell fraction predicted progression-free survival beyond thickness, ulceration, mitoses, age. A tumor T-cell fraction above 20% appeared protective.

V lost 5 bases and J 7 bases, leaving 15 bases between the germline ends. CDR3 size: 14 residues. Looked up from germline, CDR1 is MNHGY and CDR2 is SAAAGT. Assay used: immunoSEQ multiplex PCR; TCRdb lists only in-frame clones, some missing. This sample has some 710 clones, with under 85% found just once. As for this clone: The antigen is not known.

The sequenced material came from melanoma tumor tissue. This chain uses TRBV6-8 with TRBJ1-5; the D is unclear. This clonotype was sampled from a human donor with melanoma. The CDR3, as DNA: TGTGCCAGCAGTGCTTTAATGGGAATCCAGCCCCAGCATTTT. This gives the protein CASSALMGIQPQHF.